This T cell receptor (beta chain) appears in the sequencing data of a study of cytomegalovirus exposure and HLA in healthy donors. Study-level points and caveats: The study flagged about 150 TCR beta chains as cytomegalovirus-associated.

Here immunoSEQ multiplex PCR was the method, and the copy in TCRdb shows in-frame clones only, minus some. The sample has approximately 100,000 clones, 88% seen once; the top ten hold roughly 2.2%. The study drew the donors from its approximately 110-subject validation cohort, separate from the roughly 700-subject first cohort. Remarks on this clone: What it binds is unknown.

Germline CDR1 and CDR2: LNHDA and SQIVND (reference sequence). This CDR3 comprises 14 residues. V was pared by 3 bases and J by 6 bases, with 14 bases between. The receptor's source is a woman between 18 and 29 years old in good health and CMV-seronegative. V gene TRBV19 combines with J gene TRBJ1-2, with D maybe TRBD1 (5 bases). The sequencing sample was made of PBMCs. The DNA of the CDR3 is TGTGCCAGTAGTATTTCCGGGACTTATGATGGCTACACCTTC. Its translation: CASSISGTYDGYTF. Full variable domain (outside the CDR3, taken from reference TRBV19 and TRBJ1-2): DGGITQSPKYLFRKEGQNVTLSCEQNLNHDAMYWYRQDPGQGLRLIYYSQIVNDFQKGDIAEGYSVSREKKESFPLTVTSAQKNPTAFYLCASSISGTYDGYTFGSGTRLTVV.